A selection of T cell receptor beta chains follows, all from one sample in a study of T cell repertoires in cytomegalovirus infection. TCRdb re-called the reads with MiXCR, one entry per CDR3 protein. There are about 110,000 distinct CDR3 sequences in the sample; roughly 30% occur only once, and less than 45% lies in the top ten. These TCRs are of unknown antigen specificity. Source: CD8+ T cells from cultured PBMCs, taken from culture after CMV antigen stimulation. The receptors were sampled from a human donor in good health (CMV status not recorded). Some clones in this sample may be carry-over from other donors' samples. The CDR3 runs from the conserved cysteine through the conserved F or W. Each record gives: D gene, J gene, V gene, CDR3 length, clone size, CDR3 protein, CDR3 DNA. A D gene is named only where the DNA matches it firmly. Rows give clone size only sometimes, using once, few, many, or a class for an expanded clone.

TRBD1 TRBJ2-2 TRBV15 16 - CATSDGDRGATGELFF TGTGCCACCAGCGATGGGGACAGGGGGGCGACCGGGGAGCTGTTTTTT
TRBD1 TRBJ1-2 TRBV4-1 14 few CASSHEDRVYGYTF TGCGCCAGCAGCCACGAGGACAGGGTCTATGGCTACACCTTC
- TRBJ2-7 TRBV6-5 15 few CASSYTPTDTYEQYF TGTGCCAGCAGTTACACTCCGACAGACACCTACGAGCAGTACTTC
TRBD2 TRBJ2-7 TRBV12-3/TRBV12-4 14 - CASRPGLGLGEQYF TGTGCCAGCAGACCGGGACTAGGTCTGGGCGAGCAGTACTTC
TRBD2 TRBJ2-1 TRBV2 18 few CASSGSSQLAGGYNEQFF TGTGCCAGCAGTGGCAGTAGCCAGCTAGCGGGGGGGTACAATGAGCAGTTCTTC
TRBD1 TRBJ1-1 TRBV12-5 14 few CASGDRVRDTEAFF TGTGCTAGTGGTGACAGGGTTCGGGACACTGAAGCTTTCTTT
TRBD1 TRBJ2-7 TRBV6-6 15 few CASSRDLGQGYEQYF TGTGCCAGCAGCAGGGACCTGGGACAGGGTTACGAGCAGTACTTC
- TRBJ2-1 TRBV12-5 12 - CASALAGNEQFF TGTGCTAGTGCCCTAGCAGGGAATGAGCAGTTCTTC
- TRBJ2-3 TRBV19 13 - CASNGGLTDTQYF TGTGCCAGTAACGGGGGACTTACAGATACGCAGTATTTT
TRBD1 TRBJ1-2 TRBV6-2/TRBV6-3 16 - CATKRTGLAWSYGYTF TGTGCCACCAAAAGGACAGGGCTGGCCTGGAGTTATGGCTACACCTTC
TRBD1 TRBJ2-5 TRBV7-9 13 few CASNLGQKETQYF TGTGCCAGCAACCTGGGACAGAAAGAGACCCAGTACTTC
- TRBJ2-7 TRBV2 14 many CASSEAVGTYEQYF TGTGCCAGCAGTGAAGCCGTGGGGACATACGAGCAGTACTTC
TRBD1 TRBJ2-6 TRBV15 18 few CATSKGQGANSGANVLTF TGTGCCACCAGCAAGGGACAGGGCGCGAACTCTGGGGCCAACGTCCTGACTTTC
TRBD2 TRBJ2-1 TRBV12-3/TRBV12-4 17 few CASSLLIGRGEAHEQFF TGTGCCAGCAGTCTACTAATCGGGCGGGGGGAGGCACATGAGCAGTTCTTC
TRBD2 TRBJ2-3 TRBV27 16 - CASSHLTSGGTDTQYF TGTGCCAGCAGCCACCTAACTAGCGGGGGCACAGATACGCAGTATTTT
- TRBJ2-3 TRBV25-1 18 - CASTSTRKYPTTSDTQYF TGTGCCAGCACCTCCACGAGGAAGTACCCTACTACTTCAGATACGCAGTATTTT
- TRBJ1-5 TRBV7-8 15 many CASSVGTYSNQPQHF TGTGCCAGCAGCGTCGGGACATATAGCAATCAGCCCCAGCATTTT
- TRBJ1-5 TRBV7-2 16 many CASSSGTAGSNQPQHF TGTGCCAGCAGCAGCGGAACAGCAGGAAGCAATCAGCCCCAGCATTTT
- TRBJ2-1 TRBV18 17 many CASSPPEGVILGSEQFF TGTGCCAGCTCACCACCGGAGGGGGTGATTCTGGGGTCTGAGCAGTTCTTC
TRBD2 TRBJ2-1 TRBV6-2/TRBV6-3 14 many CASSLAGGYNEQFF TGTGCCAGCAGTTTGGCGGGGGGTTACAATGAGCAGTTCTTC
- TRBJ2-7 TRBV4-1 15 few CASSPRTFGSYEQYF TGCGCCAGCAGCCCGAGGACTTTCGGGTCCTACGAGCAGTACTTC
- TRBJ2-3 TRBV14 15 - CASSLEAVSTDTQYF TGTGCCAGCAGCCTCGAAGCGGTATCGACAGATACGCAGTATTTT
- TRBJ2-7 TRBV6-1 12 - CASSEAADEQYF TGTGCCAGCAGTGAAGCAGCGGACGAGCAGTACTTC
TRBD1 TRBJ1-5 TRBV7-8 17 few CASSADRDPYSNQPQHF TGTGCCAGCAGCGCGGACAGGGACCCTTACAGCAATCAGCCCCAGCATTTT
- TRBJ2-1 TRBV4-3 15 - CASSQDRGFDNEQFF TGCGCCAGCAGCCAAGATCGGGGGTTCGACAATGAGCAGTTCTTC
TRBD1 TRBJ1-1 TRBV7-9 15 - CASSNLDRGGTEAFF TGTGCCAGCAGCAACCTGGACAGGGGAGGTACTGAAGCTTTCTTT
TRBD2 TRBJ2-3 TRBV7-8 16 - CASSPTSGGATDTQYF TGTGCCAGCAGCCCAACTAGCGGGGGGGCCACAGATACGCAGTATTTT
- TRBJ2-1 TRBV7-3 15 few CASSFGPTGGNEQFF TGTGCCAGCAGCTTTGGCCCTACCGGAGGTAATGAGCAGTTCTTC
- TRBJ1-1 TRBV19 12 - CASSRGYTEAFF TGTGCCAGTAGTAGGGGCTACACTGAAGCTTTCTTT
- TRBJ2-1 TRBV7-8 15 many CASSLVSGLPSEQFF TGTGCCAGCAGCTTAGTATCGGGGTTGCCCAGCGAGCAGTTCTTC
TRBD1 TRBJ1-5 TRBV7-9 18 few CASSLARDRAGGNQPQHF TGTGCCAGCAGCTTAGCAAGGGACAGGGCGGGCGGCAATCAGCCCCAGCATTTT
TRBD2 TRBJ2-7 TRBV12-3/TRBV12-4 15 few CASSEGLPGGYEQYF TGTGCCAGCAGTGAGGGCCTCCCGGGGGGCTACGAGCAGTACTTC